One and the same sample provided the 6 T cell receptor beta chains below, sequenced in a study of blood T cell repertoires in COVID-19. The method was immunoSEQ multiplex PCR; TCRdb's version includes in-frame clones alone and lacks a portion of them. Of 210,000 or so clones detected, 70% to 90% appear once; the ten largest clones hold roughly 6%. The source material was peripheral blood. These TCRs come from a woman in her forties who had recovered from COVID-19.

The chain couples TRBV6-2 or TRBV6-3 to TRBJ1-1; 8 nucleotides align to TRBD1. The V gene's germline CDR1 is MNHEY and CDR2 SVGEGT. CDR3 size: 16 residues. The J segment lost 4 bases and the V segment lost 0 bases, leaving 7 bases of the junction unmatched. The chain's CDR3 is CASSYSQTGVITEAFF. CDR3 in DNA: TGTGCCAGCAGTTACTCGCAGACAGGGGTTATCACTGAAGCTTTCTTT.

This chain links TRBV5-6 with TRBJ1-5; possibly TRBD1 for D (6 bases). CDR3 length equals 14 residues. The V gene's germline CDR1 is SGHDT and CDR2 YYEEEE. The germline V and J ends were trimmed by 4 bases and 6 bases, with 14 bases remaining between them. The CDR3 sequence: CASSPSQGTQPQHF. The CDR3 DNA is TGTGCCAGCAGCCCTAGCCAGGGGACTCAGCCCCAGCATTTT. Full variable domain (outside the CDR3, taken from reference TRBV5-6 and TRBJ1-5): DAGVTQSPTHLIKTRGQQVTLRCSPKSGHDTVSWYQQALGQGPQFIFQYYEEEERQRGNFPDRFSGHQFPNYSSELNVNALLLGDSALYLCASSPSQGTQPQHFGDGTRLSIL.

CDR3 protein: CASSVRRGLNPNYGYTF. CDR3 sequence (DNA): TGTGCCAGCAGCGTACGCAGGGGGCTCAACCCTAACTATGGCTACACCTTC. The V gene is TRBV14, the J gene TRBJ1-2, with 8 nucleotides matching TRBD1. V lost 5 bases to trimming and J lost 0 bases; unmatched junction nucleotides: 11. In germline, CDR1 is SGHDN, CDR2 FVKESK. CDR3 length equals 17 residues.

This chain connects TRBV30 to TRBJ2-7; 7 bases are a match to TRBD1. The CDR3 totals 13 residues. V gave up 1 base and J gave up 5 bases; unmatched junction bases: 5. The germline gives CDR1 GTSNPN, CDR2 SVGIG (reference sequence). The CDR3 sequence is CAWSATGDHEQYF. The CDR3 bases are TGTGCCTGGAGTGCAACAGGGGACCACGAGCAGTACTTC.

This clone was detected only once. V and J are TRBV29-1 and TRBJ2-7; 8 bases are shared with TRBD1. The CDR3 totals 14 residues. Germline trimming cut 5 bases from V and 2 bases from J; bases unmatched to any gene: 8. Germline CDR1 SQVTM, CDR2 ANQGSEA. The CDR3 protein is CSVQIDRGAYEQYF. CDR3 sequence (DNA): TGCAGCGTTCAAATCGACAGGGGCGCCTACGAGCAGTACTTC.

The gene calls are TRBV6-6 and TRBJ1-2, with 12 bases aligning to TRBD1. V lost 7 bases to trimming and J lost 6 bases; unmatched junction nucleotides: 6. The germline CDR1 and CDR2 sequences are MNHNY and SVGAGI (reference sequence). CDR3 length: 14 residues. CDR3 amino acids: CASTGDRGPNGYTF. The CDR3 DNA sequence: TGTGCCAGCACCGGGGACAGGGGGCCGAATGGCTACACCTTC.